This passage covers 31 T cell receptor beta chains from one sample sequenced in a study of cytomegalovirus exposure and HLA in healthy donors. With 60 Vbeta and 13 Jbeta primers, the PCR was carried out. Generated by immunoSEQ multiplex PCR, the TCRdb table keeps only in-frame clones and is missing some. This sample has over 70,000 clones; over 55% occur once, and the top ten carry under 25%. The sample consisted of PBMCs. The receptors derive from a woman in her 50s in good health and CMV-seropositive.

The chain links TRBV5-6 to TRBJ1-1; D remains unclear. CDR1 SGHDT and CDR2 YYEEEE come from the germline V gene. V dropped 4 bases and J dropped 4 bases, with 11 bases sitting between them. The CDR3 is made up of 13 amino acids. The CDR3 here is CASSLLLGTEAFF. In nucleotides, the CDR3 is TGTGCCAGCAGCCTCCTCCTCGGCACTGAAGCTTTCTTT. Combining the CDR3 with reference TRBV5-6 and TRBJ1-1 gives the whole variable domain DAGVTQSPTHLIKTRGQQVTLRCSPKSGHDTVSWYQQALGQGPQFIFQYYEEEERQRGNFPDRFSGHQFPNYSSELNVNALLLGDSALYLCASSLLLGTEAFFGQGTRLTVV.

The CDR3 loop reads CASSRTGGPGNTIYF. The CDR3 DNA follows: TGTGCCAGCAGCCGTACAGGGGGCCCTGGAAACACCATATATTTT. V is TRBV14 and J is TRBJ1-3; 9 positions match TRBD1. Germline V gives CDR1 SGHDN, CDR2 FVKESK. CDR3 length: 15 residues. Losses at the gene ends were 4 bases for V and 2 bases for J; bases not matched to a gene: 3.

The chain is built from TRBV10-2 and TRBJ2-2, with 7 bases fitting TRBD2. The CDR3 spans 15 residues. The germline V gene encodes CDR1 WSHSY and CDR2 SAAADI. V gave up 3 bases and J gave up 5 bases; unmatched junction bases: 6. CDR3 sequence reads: CASSDGGEGTGELFF. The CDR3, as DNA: TGCGCCAGCAGTGATGGAGGGGAGGGTACCGGGGAGCTGTTTTTT.

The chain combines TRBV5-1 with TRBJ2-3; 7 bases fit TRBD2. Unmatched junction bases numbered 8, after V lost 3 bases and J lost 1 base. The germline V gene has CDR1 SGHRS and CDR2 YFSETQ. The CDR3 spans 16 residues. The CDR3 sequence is CASSSEGRAGTDTQYF. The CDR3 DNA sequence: TGCGCCAGCAGCTCCGAGGGGAGGGCCGGCACAGATACGCAGTATTTT.

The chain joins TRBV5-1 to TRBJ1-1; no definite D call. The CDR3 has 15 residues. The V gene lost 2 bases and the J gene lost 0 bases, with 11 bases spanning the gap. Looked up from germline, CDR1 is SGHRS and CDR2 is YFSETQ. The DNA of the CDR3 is TGCGCCAGCAGCTTCGGGAGGATCATGAACACTGAAGCTTTCTTT. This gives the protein CASSFGRIMNTEAFF.

CDR3 sequence: CASSFALTGAYNEQFF. The CDR3 nucleotides are TGTGCCAGCAGTTTCGCGTTAACAGGGGCCTACAATGAGCAGTTCTTC. This chain uses TRBV28 with TRBJ2-1; TRBD1 agrees at 7 bases. CDR1 is MDHEN and CDR2 is SYDVKM in the germline V gene. V was pared by 3 bases and J by 2 bases, with 7 bases of the junction left unmatched. The CDR3 contains 16 residues.

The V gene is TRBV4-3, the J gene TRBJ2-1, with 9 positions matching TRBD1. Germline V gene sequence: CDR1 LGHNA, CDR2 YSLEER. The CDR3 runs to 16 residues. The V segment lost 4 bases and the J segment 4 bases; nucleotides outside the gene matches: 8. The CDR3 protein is CASSPGQGISYNEQFF. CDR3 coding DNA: TGCGCCAGCAGCCCTGGACAGGGGATAAGTTACAATGAGCAGTTCTTC.

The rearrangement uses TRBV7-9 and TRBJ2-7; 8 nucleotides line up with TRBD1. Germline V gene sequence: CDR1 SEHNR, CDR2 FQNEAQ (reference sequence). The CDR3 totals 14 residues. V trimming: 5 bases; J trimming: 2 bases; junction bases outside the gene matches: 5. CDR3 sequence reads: CASSVTGVTYEQYF. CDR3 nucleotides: TGTGCCAGCAGCGTGACAGGGGTAACCTACGAGCAGTACTTC.

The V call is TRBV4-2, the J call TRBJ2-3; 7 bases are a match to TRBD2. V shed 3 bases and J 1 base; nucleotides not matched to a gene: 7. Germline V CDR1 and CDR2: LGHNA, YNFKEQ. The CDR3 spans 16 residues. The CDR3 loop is CASSHTGLEGTDTQYF. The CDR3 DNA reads TGTGCCAGCAGCCACACCGGACTAGAGGGCACAGATACGCAGTATTTT.

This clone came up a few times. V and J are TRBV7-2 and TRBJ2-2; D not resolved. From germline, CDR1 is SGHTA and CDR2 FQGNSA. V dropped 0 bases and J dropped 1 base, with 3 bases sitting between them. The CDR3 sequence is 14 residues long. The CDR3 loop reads CASSLAGNTGELFF. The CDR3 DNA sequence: TGTGCCAGCAGCTTAGCCGGGAACACCGGGGAGCTGTTTTTT.

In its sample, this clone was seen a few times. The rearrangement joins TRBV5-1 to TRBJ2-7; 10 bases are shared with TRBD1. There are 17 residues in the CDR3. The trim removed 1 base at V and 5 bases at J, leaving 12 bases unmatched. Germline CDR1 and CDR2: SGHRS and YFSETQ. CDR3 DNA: TGCGCCAGCAGCTTGCCGACAGGGGGCCCTTTCTTGGACGAGCAGTACTTC. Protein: CASSLPTGGPFLDEQYF. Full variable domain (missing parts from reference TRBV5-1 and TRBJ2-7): KAGVTQTPRYLIKTRGQQVTLSCSPISGHRSVSWYQQTPGQGLQFLFEYFSETQRNKGNFPGRFSGRQFSNSRSEMNVSTLELGDSALYLCASSLPTGGPFLDEQYFGPGTRLTVT.

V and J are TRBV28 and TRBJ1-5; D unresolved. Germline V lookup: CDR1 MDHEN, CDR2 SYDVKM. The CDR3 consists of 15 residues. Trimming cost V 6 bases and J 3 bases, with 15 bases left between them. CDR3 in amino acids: CASRHSQESNQPQHF. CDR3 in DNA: TGTGCCAGCAGACACTCCCAGGAATCCAATCAGCCCCAGCATTTT.

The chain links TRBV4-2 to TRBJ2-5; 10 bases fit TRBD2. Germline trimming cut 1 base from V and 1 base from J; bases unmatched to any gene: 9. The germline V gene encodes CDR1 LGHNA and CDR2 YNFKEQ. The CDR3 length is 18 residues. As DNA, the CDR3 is TGTGCCAGCAGCCAAGCGGCTAGCGGGGGACCCCTCCAAGAGACCCAGTACTTC. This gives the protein CASSQAASGGPLQETQYF.

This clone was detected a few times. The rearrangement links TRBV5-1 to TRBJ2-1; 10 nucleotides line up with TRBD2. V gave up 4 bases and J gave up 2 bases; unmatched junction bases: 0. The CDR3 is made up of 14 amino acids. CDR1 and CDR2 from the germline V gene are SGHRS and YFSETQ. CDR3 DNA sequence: TGCGCCAGCAGCCTAGCGGGGGCCTACAATGAGCAGTTCTTC. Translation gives CASSLAGAYNEQFF.

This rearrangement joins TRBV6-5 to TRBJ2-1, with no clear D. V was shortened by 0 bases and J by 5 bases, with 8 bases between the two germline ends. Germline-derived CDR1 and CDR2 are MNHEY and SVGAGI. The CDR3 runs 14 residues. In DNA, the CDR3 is TGTGCCAGCAGTTACTCGTTGGCAGACAATGAGCAGTTCTTC. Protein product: CASSYSLADNEQFF.

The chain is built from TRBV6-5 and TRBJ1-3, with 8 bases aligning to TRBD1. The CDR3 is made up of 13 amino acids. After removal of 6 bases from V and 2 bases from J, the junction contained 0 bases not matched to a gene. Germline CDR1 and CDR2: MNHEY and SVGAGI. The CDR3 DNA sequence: TGTGCCAGCAGACAGGGGGCTGGAAACACCATATATTTT. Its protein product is CASRQGAGNTIYF.

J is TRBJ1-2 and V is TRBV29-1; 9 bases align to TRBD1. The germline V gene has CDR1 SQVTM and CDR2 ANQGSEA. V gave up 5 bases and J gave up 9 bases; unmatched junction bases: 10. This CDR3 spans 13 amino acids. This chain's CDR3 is CSVSGTGKKSYTF. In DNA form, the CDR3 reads TGCAGCGTTTCGGGGACAGGGAAAAAAAGCTACACCTTC.

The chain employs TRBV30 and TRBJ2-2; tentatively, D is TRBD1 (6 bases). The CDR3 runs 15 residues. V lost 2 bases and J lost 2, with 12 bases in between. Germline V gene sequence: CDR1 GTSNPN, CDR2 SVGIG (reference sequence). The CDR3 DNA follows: TGTGCCTGGAGTAGGTCAGGGGATAACACCGGGGAGCTGTTTTTT. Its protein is CAWSRSGDNTGELFF.

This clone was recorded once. CDR3 sequence (DNA): TGTGCCAGCAGCCCCCTAGGGGCCGGTGGAAACACCATATATTTT. Its protein product is CASSPLGAGGNTIYF. This rearrangement joins TRBV6-1 to TRBJ1-3; TRBD1 might be the D (5 bases). With 6 bases removed from V and 3 bases from J, the gap between germline ends came to 15 bases. Germline V gene sequence: CDR1 MNHNS, CDR2 SASEGT. CDR3 length: 15 amino acids.

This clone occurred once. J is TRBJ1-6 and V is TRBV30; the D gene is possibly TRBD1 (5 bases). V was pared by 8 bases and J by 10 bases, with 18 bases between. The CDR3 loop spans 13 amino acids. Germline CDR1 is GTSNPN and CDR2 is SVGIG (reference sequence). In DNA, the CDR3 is TGTGCCGGAGAGAGGACAAACCGCTCACCCCTCCACTTT. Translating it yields CAGERTNRSPLHF.

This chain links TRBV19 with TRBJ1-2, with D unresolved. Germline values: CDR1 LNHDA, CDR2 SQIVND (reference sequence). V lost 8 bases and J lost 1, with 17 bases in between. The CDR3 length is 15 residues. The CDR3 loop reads CASAGVDSNNYGYTF. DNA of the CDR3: TGTGCCAGTGCCGGAGTCGACTCCAATAACTATGGCTACACCTTC.

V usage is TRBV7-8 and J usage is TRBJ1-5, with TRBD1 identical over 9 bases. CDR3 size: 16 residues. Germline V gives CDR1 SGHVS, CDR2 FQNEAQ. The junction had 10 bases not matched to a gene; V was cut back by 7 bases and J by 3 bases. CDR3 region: CASIPGTGNTNQPQHF. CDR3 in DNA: TGTGCCAGCATCCCCGGGACAGGGAATACCAATCAGCCCCAGCATTTT.

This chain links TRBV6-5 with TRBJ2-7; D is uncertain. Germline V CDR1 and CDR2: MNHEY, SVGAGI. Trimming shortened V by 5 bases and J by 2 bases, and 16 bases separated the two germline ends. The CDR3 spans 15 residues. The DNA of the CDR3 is TGTGCCAGCAGTCCCACTAACTTAAGGACCTACGAGCAGTACTTC. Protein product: CASSPTNLRTYEQYF.

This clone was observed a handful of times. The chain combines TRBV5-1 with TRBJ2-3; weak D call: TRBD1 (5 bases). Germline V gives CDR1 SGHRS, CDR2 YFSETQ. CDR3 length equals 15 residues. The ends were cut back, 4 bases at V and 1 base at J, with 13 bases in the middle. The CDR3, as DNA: TGCGCCAGCAGCCTTCAGGGTGTGGGCACAGATACGCAGTATTTT. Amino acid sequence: CASSLQGVGTDTQYF.

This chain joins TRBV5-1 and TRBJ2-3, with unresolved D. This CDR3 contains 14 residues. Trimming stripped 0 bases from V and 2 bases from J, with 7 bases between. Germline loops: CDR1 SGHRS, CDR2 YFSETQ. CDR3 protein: CASSLAAATDTQYF. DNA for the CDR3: TGCGCCAGCAGCTTGGCGGCGGCCACAGATACGCAGTATTTT.

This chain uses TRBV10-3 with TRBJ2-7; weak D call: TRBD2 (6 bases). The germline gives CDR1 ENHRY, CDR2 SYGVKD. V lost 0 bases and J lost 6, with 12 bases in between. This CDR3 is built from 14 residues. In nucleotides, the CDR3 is TGTGCCATCAGTGAGTCGAATCTAGCGCGCGAGCAGTACTTC. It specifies CAISESNLAREQYF.

The CDR3 DNA reads as TGTGCCAGCAGTTACTCGGTAGAGAACACTGAAGCTTTCTTT. Its translation is CASSYSVENTEAFF. The chain couples TRBV6-5 to TRBJ1-1, with D hard to call. Germline CDR1 reads MNHEY; CDR2 reads SVGAGI. This CDR3 has 14 residues. Trimming shortened V by 0 bases and J by 1 base, and 6 bases separated the two germline ends.

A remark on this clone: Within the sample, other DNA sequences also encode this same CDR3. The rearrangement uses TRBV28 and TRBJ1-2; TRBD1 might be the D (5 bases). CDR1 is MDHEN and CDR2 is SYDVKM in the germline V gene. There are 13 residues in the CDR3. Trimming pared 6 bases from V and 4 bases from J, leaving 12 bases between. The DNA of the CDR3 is TGTGCCAGCAGCCTTGGGCAGGGCTATGGCTACACCTTC. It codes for CASSLGQGYGYTF.

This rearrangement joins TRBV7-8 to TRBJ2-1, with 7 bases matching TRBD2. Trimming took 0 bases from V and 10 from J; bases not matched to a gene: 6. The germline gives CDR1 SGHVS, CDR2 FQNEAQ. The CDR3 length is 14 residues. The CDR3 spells CASSLARGGDEQFF. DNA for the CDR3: TGTGCCAGCAGCTTAGCGCGCGGGGGAGACGAGCAGTTCTTC.

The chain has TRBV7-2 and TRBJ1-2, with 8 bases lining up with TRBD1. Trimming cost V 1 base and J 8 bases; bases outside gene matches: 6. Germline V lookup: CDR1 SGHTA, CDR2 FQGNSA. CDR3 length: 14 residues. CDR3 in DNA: TGTGCCAGCAGCTTAGTTCAGGGGGCAGAGGGCTACACCTTC. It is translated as CASSLVQGAEGYTF.

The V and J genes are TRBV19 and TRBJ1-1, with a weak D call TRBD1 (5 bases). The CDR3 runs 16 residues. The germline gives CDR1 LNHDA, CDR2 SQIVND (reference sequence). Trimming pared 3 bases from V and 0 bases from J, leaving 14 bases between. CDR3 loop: CASSIWRGPMNTEAFF. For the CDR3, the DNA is TGTGCCAGTAGTATTTGGAGGGGCCCCATGAACACTGAAGCTTTCTTT.